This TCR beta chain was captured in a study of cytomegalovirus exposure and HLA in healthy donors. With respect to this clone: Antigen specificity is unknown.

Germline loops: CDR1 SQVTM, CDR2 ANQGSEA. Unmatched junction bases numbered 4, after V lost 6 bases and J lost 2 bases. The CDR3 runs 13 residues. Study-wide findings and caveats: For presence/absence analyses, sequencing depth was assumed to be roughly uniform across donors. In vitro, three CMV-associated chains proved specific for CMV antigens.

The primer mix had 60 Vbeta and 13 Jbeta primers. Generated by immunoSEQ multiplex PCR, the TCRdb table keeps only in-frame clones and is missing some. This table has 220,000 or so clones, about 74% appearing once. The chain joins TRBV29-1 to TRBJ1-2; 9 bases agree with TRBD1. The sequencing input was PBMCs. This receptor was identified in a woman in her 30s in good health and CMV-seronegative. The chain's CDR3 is CSVGDRENYGYTF. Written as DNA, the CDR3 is TGCAGCGTGGGGGACAGGGAGAACTATGGCTACACCTTC.